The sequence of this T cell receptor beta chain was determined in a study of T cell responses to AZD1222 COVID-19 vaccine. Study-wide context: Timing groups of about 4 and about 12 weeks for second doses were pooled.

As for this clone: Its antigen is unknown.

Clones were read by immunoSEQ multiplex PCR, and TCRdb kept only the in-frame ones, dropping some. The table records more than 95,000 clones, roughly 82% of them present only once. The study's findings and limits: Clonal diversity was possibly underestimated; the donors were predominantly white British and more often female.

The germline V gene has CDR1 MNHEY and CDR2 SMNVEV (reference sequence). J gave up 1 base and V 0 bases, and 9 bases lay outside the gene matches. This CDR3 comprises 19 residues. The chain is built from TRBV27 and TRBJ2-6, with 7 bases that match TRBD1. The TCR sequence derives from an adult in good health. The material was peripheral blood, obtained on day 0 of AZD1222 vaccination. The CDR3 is CASSLSATGYFSGANVLTF. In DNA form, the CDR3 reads TGTGCCAGCAGTTTATCGGCGACAGGGTACTTTTCTGGGGCCAACGTCCTGACTTTC.